This T cell receptor (beta chain) was identified during a study of blood T cell repertoires in COVID-19 (dated by TCRdb to about 2020). Looking at the study overall: Samples from collaborators originated in the United States, Italy and Spain and spanned both the acute and convalescent phases of COVID-19. Where available, HLA class I and class II types were taken from metadata supplied by the sample provider and were not determined by assay-based typing. Deeply sampled blood TCRbeta repertoires from subjects exposed to, actively infected with, or recovered from COVID-19 were included in the dataset. The material from the prospective study consisted of cDNA or gDNA derived from T cells, B-cell-depleted T cells, or PBMCs. Nearly every sample came with metadata listing a de-identified subject ID, COVID-19 status, age in years and sex. The repertoires were released in a freely available public database meant as a resource for research on the immune response to SARS-CoV-2. Samples came from the ongoing ImmuneRACE study (first 160 participants) plus 1,254 subjects from 6 global collaborators. Results and caveats for the whole study, not just this receptor: The quantity of clinical and demographic metadata differed by source and by participant and was supplied without curation.

The CDR3, cysteine through phenylalanine, is 11 amino acids long. This entry keeps only the CDR3 DNA: 33 bases, framed from base 1. V and J are truncated by 1 base and 5 bases respectively, leaving an intervening sequence of 3 bases. Based on the germline V gene, the CDR1 and CDR2 sequences are MNHEY and SVGAGI. Comments on this clone: Its antigen specificity is not known. Base qualities are not provided; no much larger clone lies one nucleotide away.

At one collaborating source in Seattle, patients were enrolled during active infection and were followed longitudinally through the course of disease. The collaborating institutions used their own protocols to collect whole blood in K2EDTA tubes. For TCRbeta analysis, collaborators shipped samples in one of three forms: frozen whole blood, isolated PBMCs, or DNA extracted from either of those sample types. TCRbeta CDR3 regions were amplified from genomic DNA by means of the immunoSEQ Assay, a bias-controlled multiplex PCR. The study's own analysis went as follows. Within the assay, amplification of reference gene primers was used to estimate how many nucleated cells each sample contained. Sequence reads were collapsed and filtered to measure the absolute abundance of every unique TCRbeta CDR3 rearrangement. For each sample, productive Simpson clonality was calculated as the square root of Simpson's diversity index over productive rearrangements. TCRdb carries this immuneACCESS record with in-frame sequences only. Its versions omit some clonotypes, under half of them owing to an unresolved V gene in the studies checked, with the rest unexplained. D and trimming come from the DNA, and the V and J calls and clone size come from that table. Present in this sample are tens of thousands of clones, 85% to 95% of which were seen just once. The ten largest make up approximately 0.37% of the sample.

The receptor was isolated from a man aged 50 to 59 with COVID-19, enrolled during active disease. The chain joins TRBV6-5 to TRBJ2-7, with no confident D gene call. The sequencing input was peripheral blood. The nucleotide sequence reads as follows: TGTGCCAGCAGTTACTACAACGAGCAGTACTTC. It translates as CASSYYNEQYF.